The rows below give T cell receptor beta chains drawn from one sample of a study of blood T cells in healthy people across ages. TCRdb re-called the 5' RACE reads with MiXCR, one entry per CDR3 protein. This sample has 1.8 million or so distinct CDR3 sequences, with 39% found just once. Sequencing used blood. These TCRs come from a human donor in good health. Each CDR3 is given with its conserved first and last residue. Each record gives: J gene, clone size, V gene, D gene, CDR3 protein, CDR3 DNA. D genes are given only for firm matches. The listing skips clone size in some rows; elsewhere it reads once, few, many or a size class.

TRBJ2-2,-,TRBV7-9,-,CASSFKPPNTGELFF,TGTGCCAGCAGCTTCAAACCGCCAAACACCGGGGAGCTGTTTTTT
TRBJ2-5,few,TRBV29-1,-,CSGRGQKSSRETQYF,TGCAGCGGTCGCGGACAAAAGTCAAGTAGAGAGACCCAGTACTTC
TRBJ1-6,-,TRBV6-1,-,CASSEIVSGRGTNSPLHF,TGTGCCAGCAGTGAAATAGTTAGTGGCAGGGGTACAAATTCACCCCTCCACTTT
TRBJ2-3,few,TRBV12-3/TRBV12-4,-,CASSPISRTQYF,TGTGCCAGCAGCCCCATTTCCCGTACGCAGTATTTT
TRBJ2-1,-,TRBV5-1,-,CASSFVLLGASDEQFF,TGCGCCAGCAGCTTCGTTCTCTTGGGGGCCTCGGATGAGCAGTTCTTC
TRBJ2-5,-,TRBV12-3/TRBV12-4,-,CASGDGGGPETQYF,TGTGCCAGCGGGGATGGCGGAGGACCGGAGACCCAGTACTTC
TRBJ2-7,few,TRBV6-6,-,CATRPGLKYEQYF,TGTGCCACCCGCCCTGGATTAAAATACGAGCAGTACTTC
TRBJ2-3,-,TRBV6-5,TRBD2,CASIAGGTDTQYF,TGTGCCAGCATCGCGGGGGGTACAGATACGCAGTATTTT
TRBJ1-5,-,TRBV7-3,-,CASSLMPNQPQHF,TGTGCCAGCAGCTTAATGCCGAATCAGCCCCAGCATTTT
TRBJ2-4,-,TRBV7-9,-,CASSLGTNIQYF,TGTGCCAGCAGCTTAGGCACTAACATTCAGTACTTC
TRBJ2-2,-,TRBV12-3/TRBV12-4,TRBD1,CASSPGGGPGELFF,TGTGCCAGCAGTCCAGGGGGCGGGCCCGGGGAGCTGTTTTTT
TRBJ2-3,few,TRBV9,TRBD1,CASSGITGVTDTQYF,TGTGCCAGCAGCGGCATAACAGGGGTCACAGATACGCAGTATTTT
TRBJ1-2,-,TRBV29-1,-,CSVERLVEGYTF,TGCAGCGTTGAGCGACTCGTTGAGGGCTACACCTTC
TRBJ1-1,-,TRBV13,-,CASSSPTGEAFF,TGTGCCAGCAGCTCCCCAACAGGGGAAGCTTTCTTT
TRBJ2-4,-,TRBV3-1,-,CASSQATVKNIQYF,TGTGCCAGCAGCCAGGCGACAGTCAAAAACATTCAGTACTTC
TRBJ1-2,-,TRBV12-3/TRBV12-4,TRBD1,CASSSGQGPWGYTF,TGTGCCAGCAGTTCAGGACAGGGCCCCTGGGGCTACACCTTC
TRBJ2-2,-,TRBV5-1,TRBD2,CASSLSLAGYNTGELFF,TGCGCCAGCAGCTTGTCACTAGCGGGGTACAACACCGGGGAGCTGTTTTTT
TRBJ2-5,many,TRBV7-2,-,CASSIGPRGQETQYF,TGTGCCAGCAGCATCGGCCCAAGGGGCCAAGAGACCCAGTACTTC
TRBJ2-5,few,TRBV29-1,-,CSVAQSEETQYF,TGCAGCGTTGCACAGTCAGAAGAGACCCAGTACTTC
TRBJ1-2,-,TRBV9,-,CASSVGRLSGRRYGYTF,TGTGCCAGCAGCGTAGGTCGGTTGAGTGGACGGAGGTATGGCTACACCTTC
TRBJ2-1,few,TRBV6-5,TRBD2,CASRGLVSYNEQFF,TGTGCCAGCAGGGGACTAGTATCCTACAATGAGCAGTTCTTC
TRBJ2-7,-,TRBV28,TRBD1,CASSKQTGVQYF,TGTGCCAGCAGTAAACAGACAGGGGTGCAGTACTTC
TRBJ1-1,once,TRBV29-1,TRBD1,CSVLDRVDTEAFF,TGCAGCGTTCTGGACAGGGTCGACACTGAAGCTTTCTTT
TRBJ2-1,-,TRBV2,-,CASSEEGPGLITYNEQFF,TGTGCCAGCAGTGAAGAGGGACCGGGACTTATAACCTACAATGAGCAGTTCTTC
TRBJ1-2,few,TRBV29-1,-,CSVDSVGVLYGYTF,TGCAGCGTTGACTCGGTAGGGGTCCTATATGGCTACACCTTC
TRBJ2-7,-,TRBV5-1,TRBD1,CASSLWLSGGQNEQYF,TGCGCCAGCAGCTTGTGGTTGTCAGGGGGCCAAAACGAGCAGTACTTC
TRBJ1-2,-,TRBV7-2,-,CASSSASAGAYGYTF,TGTGCCAGCAGCTCGGCTTCGGCAGGGGCCTATGGCTACACCTTC
TRBJ1-2,-,TRBV19,TRBD1,CASSVWTGGLSGYGYTF,TGTGCCAGTAGTGTCTGGACAGGGGGGCTATCAGGCTATGGCTACACCTTC
TRBJ2-7,few,TRBV4-1,-,CASSQVGGELDEQYF,TGCGCCAGCAGCCAAGTTGGTGGAGAGTTAGACGAGCAGTACTTC
TRBJ2-7,-,TRBV27,-,CASSTIGQRAYEQYF,TGTGCCAGCAGTACGATAGGACAGCGAGCCTACGAGCAGTACTTC
TRBJ2-7,-,TRBV11-2,-,CASSLEQGPEYEQYF,TGTGCCAGCAGCTTAGAACAGGGCCCTGAATACGAGCAGTACTTC
TRBJ1-6,-,TRBV6-5,TRBD1,CASSISGGRDSPLHF,TGTGCCAGCAGCATTTCAGGGGGTAGAGATTCACCCCTCCACTTT
TRBJ2-7,few,TRBV7-9,-,CASSLKGAGYEQYF,TGTGCCAGCAGCTTAAAAGGGGCAGGCTACGAGCAGTACTTC
TRBJ2-7,-,TRBV9,-,CDSSVGDREAYEQYF,TGTGACAGCAGCGTAGGTGACAGGGAGGCCTACGAGCAGTACTTC
TRBJ1-5,-,TRBV19,-,CASSETSAQPQHF,TGTGCCAGTAGTGAGACGTCGGCCCAGCCCCAGCATTTT
TRBJ2-1,-,TRBV5-1,-,CASSLGLAGSGRQFF,TGCGCCAGCAGCTTGGGGTTAGCCGGGTCAGGAAGGCAGTTCTTC
TRBJ2-7,-,TRBV4-1,-,CASSQLQGVQYF,TGCGCCAGCAGCCAGCTACAGGGAGTTCAGTACTTC
TRBJ2-7,-,TRBV27,-,CASSFLRIDRDAEQYF,TGTGCCAGCAGCTTCCTAAGGATTGACAGAGACGCGGAGCAGTACTTC
TRBJ2-5,few,TRBV5-6,-,CASSWFAGSQETQYF,TGTGCCAGCAGCTGGTTCGCTGGGTCGCAAGAGACCCAGTACTTC
TRBJ1-5,-,TRBV6-1,-,CASSDKSNLSNQPQHF,TGTGCCAGCAGTGATAAAAGTAACCTTAGCAATCAGCCCCAGCATTTT
TRBJ2-7,-,TRBV6-2/TRBV6-3,TRBD1,CASKTGDRVSWEQYF,TGTGCCAGCAAAACTGGGGACAGGGTGTCGTGGGAGCAGTACTTC
TRBJ2-1,-,TRBV28,-,CASNLGGPYNEQFF,TGTGCCAGCAACTTGGGGGGACCCTACAATGAGCAGTTCTTC
TRBJ1-6,-,TRBV10-3,TRBD1,CAVSARRQGENSPLHF,TGTGCCGTCAGTGCGAGAAGACAGGGGGAAAATTCACCCCTCCACTTT
TRBJ1-1,-,TRBV29-1,-,CSVSSLEAFF,TGCAGCGTCTCCAGCCTAGAAGCTTTCTTT
TRBJ2-7,few,TRBV12-5,-,CASSRVGGAYEQYF,TGTGCTAGTTCACGGGTGGGGGGTGCCTACGAGCAGTACTTC